This passage covers 11 T cell receptor beta chains from one sample sequenced in a study of monozygotic twins with cystic fibrosis. Generated by immunoSEQ multiplex PCR, the TCRdb table keeps only in-frame clones and is missing some. The sample includes about 19,000 clones, approximately 96% seen only once; the top ten take less than 2%. Sequenced sample: blood. The receptors stem from a woman in her 30s with cystic fibrosis.

The V and J genes are TRBV7-9 and TRBJ2-7; 7 nucleotides match TRBD2. The ends lost 5 bases at V and 2 bases at J; junction bases unmatched: 6. The CDR3 length is 14 residues. From germline, CDR1 is SEHNR and CDR2 FQNEAQ (reference sequence). The CDR3 nucleotides are TGTGCCAGCAGCCCGGCTAGCGGCCCCTACGAGCAGTACTTC. Translated: CASSPASGPYEQYF.

V is TRBV2 and J is TRBJ2-1; D is unresolved. V was clipped by 7 bases and J by 8 bases, with 0 bases between them. The length of the CDR3 is 8 residues. Germline V lookup: CDR1 SNHLY, CDR2 FYNNEI. The CDR3 DNA sequence: TGTGCCAGCAATGAGCAGTTCTTC. Amino acids: CASNEQFF.

This clone appeared a single time. V and J are TRBV9 and TRBJ1-4; D gene uncertain. Looked up from germline, CDR1 is SGDLS and CDR2 is YYNGEE. The CDR3 is 12 amino acids. V was cut by 7 bases and J by 5 bases, with 9 bases left in between. CDR3 in DNA: TGTGCCAGCGGACGTGAAAATGAAAAACTGTTTTTT. Its translation is CASGRENEKLFF. The full variable domain, rest sourced from reference TRBV9 and TRBJ1-4, is DSGVTQTPKHLITATGQRVTLRCSPRSGDLSVYWYQQSLDQGLQFLIQYYNGEERAKGNILERFSAQQFPDLHSELNLSSLELGDSALYFCASGRENEKLFFGSGTQLSVL.

V usage is TRBV2 and J usage is TRBJ1-6, with a tentative D call TRBD1 (6 bases). V lost 3 bases, J lost 0 bases, and 18 bases lay in between. CDR3 size: 19 residues. The germline CDR1 and CDR2 sequences are SNHLY and FYNNEI. The CDR3 DNA sequence: TGTGCCAGCAGTGACCCCCGGGGGGCGGGGAGCTCCTATAATTCACCCCTCCACTTT. Protein sequence: CASSDPRGAGSSYNSPLHF.

The gene calls are TRBV27 and TRBJ2-7; D gene uncertain. Trimming took off 6 bases at V and 7 bases at J, with 22 bases between the two ends. Germline-derived CDR1 and CDR2 are MNHEY and SMNVEV (reference sequence). The length of the CDR3 is 15 residues. CDR3 loop: CASRTGGPTWKEQYF. The CDR3 DNA reads TGTGCCAGCAGGACGGGTGGACCCACCTGGAAGGAGCAGTACTTC.

This clone was recorded a few times. The chain employs TRBV14 and TRBJ2-2; 7 bases are shared with TRBD2. The CDR3 has 15 amino acids. The ends lost 5 bases at V and 1 base at J; junction bases unmatched: 4. In germline, CDR1 is SGHDN, CDR2 FVKESK. The DNA of the CDR3 is TGTGCCAGCAGCGACCTAGCGGTGAACACCGGGGAGCTGTTTTTT. Its translation: CASSDLAVNTGELFF.

This clone was detected only once. The rearrangement links TRBV4-3 to TRBJ2-5; TRBD1 matches at 7 bases. The CDR3 spans 18 residues. Germline V CDR1 and CDR2: LGHNA, YSLEER. Trimming at V came to 4 bases and at J to 0 bases, leaving 14 bases not matched to a gene. In DNA, the CDR3 is TGCGCCAGCAGCCCCCAGGAGGCAGGGGGATCGTACCAAGAGACCCAGTACTTC. This gives the protein CASSPQEAGGSYQETQYF.

V and J are TRBV6-5 and TRBJ2-1; no clear D gene. V shed 0 bases and J shed 10 bases, with 13 bases lying between them. Germline V gives CDR1 MNHEY, CDR2 SVGAGI. The CDR3 totals 14 residues. The CDR3 region is CASSYSPRAGEQFF. For the CDR3, the DNA is TGTGCCAGCAGTTACTCCCCACGGGCAGGAGAGCAGTTCTTC.

This chain uses TRBV30 with TRBJ2-4; TRBD1 matches 8 bases. Germline V lookup: CDR1 GTSNPN, CDR2 SVGIG (reference sequence). Trimming removed 0 bases from V and 8 bases from J; junction bases left unmatched: 6. This CDR3 has 14 amino acids. CDR3 nucleotide sequence: TGTGCCTGGAGTGTCCGCAGGGGGCTGGACATTCAGTACTTC. It codes for CAWSVRRGLDIQYF.

The CDR3 sequence: CSVQARQAEAFF. In DNA, the CDR3 is TGCAGCGTCCAGGCCCGCCAGGCTGAAGCTTTCTTT. This chain links TRBV29-1 with TRBJ1-1, with D unclear. Germline values: CDR1 SQVTM, CDR2 ANQGSEA. The CDR3 extends over 12 amino acids. Trimming shortened V by 6 bases and J by 6 bases, and 14 bases separated the two germline ends. The full variable domain, rest sourced from reference TRBV29-1 and TRBJ1-1, is SAVISQKPSRDICQRGTSLTIQCQVDSQVTMMFWYRQQPGQSLTLIATANQGSEATYESGFVIDKFPISRPNLTFSTLTVSNMSPEDSSIYLCSVQARQAEAFFGQGTRLTVV.

The gene calls are TRBV5-6 and TRBJ1-2; 9 bases align to TRBD1. Germline trimming cut 3 bases from V and 3 bases from J; bases unmatched to any gene: 3. CDR1 and CDR2 from the germline V gene are SGHDT and YYEEEE. CDR3 length equals 14 residues. The CDR3 bases are TGTGCCAGCAGCTGGGGACAGGGATACTATGGCTACACCTTC. This gives the protein CASSWGQGYYGYTF.